The present T cell receptor (beta chain) was sequenced within a study of T cell repertoires in cytomegalovirus infection. This clonotype was recorded a few times. A single record per CDR3 protein comes from TCRdb applying MiXCR to the reads. The repertoire holds around 250,000 distinct CDR3 sequences, with about 15% as singletons. Input material: CD8+ T cells from PBMCs. The sequence was obtained from a human donor in good health (CMV status not recorded). Some clones in this sample may be carry-over from other donors' samples.

As DNA, the CDR3 is TGCGCCAGCAGCCCAATGGGAGGGGAGCAGTACTTC. Its protein is CASSPMGGEQYF. The gene calls are TRBV5-1 and TRBJ2-7; TRBD2 matches at 7 bases. Trimming at V came to 4 bases and at J to 7 bases, leaving 5 bases not matched to a gene. The CDR3 contains 12 residues. Germline V lookup: CDR1 SGHRS, CDR2 YFSETQ.